Below, 17 T cell receptor beta chains from the same sample are listed, as sequenced in a study of blood T cell repertoires in COVID-19. Produced via immunoSEQ multiplex PCR; TCRdb's table is partial and in-frame only. This sample has around 300,000 clones; about 85% occur once, and the top ten carry 3%. Sequenced material: PBMCs or T cells enriched from blood (not recorded which). Receptors originate from a woman aged 50 to 65 who had recovered from COVID-19.

V is TRBV6-4 and J is TRBJ2-1; maybe TRBD2 (6 bases). Germline-derived CDR1 and CDR2 are MRHNA and SNTAGT. The CDR3 runs 16 residues. The V and J ends lost 7 bases and 2 bases respectively, with 18 bases between them. The CDR3 spells CASMGGREVTYNEQFF. The CDR3 nucleotides read TGTGCCAGCATGGGCGGGCGGGAAGTCACCTACAATGAGCAGTTCTTC.

The chain carries TRBV6-5 and TRBJ2-1, with no clear D. This CDR3 comprises 16 residues. Looked up from germline, CDR1 is MNHEY and CDR2 is SVGAGI. V lost 4 bases and J 0 bases, leaving 13 bases between the germline ends. The CDR3 nucleotides read TGTGCCAGCAGTTCCCCCTCGCGGAGCTCCTACAATGAGCAGTTCTTC. Protein: CASSSPSRSSYNEQFF.

J is TRBJ2-5 and V is TRBV5-1; 7 nucleotides align to TRBD1. Germline CDR1 is SGHRS and CDR2 is YFSETQ. V lost 2 bases to trimming and J lost 3 bases; unmatched junction nucleotides: 4. This CDR3 has 14 residues. CDR3 bases: TGCGCCAGCAGCTTTCCCGGGACAGAAGAGACCCAGTACTTC. Its translation is CASSFPGTEETQYF. Full variable domain (remainder filled in from reference TRBV5-1 and TRBJ2-5): KAGVTQTPRYLIKTRGQQVTLSCSPISGHRSVSWYQQTPGQGLQFLFEYFSETQRNKGNFPGRFSGRQFSNSRSEMNVSTLELGDSALYLCASSFPGTEETQYFGPGTRLLVL.

The genes are TRBV5-1 and TRBJ1-2; D is unresolved. The CDR3 totals 13 residues. Germline assignment: CDR1 SGHRS and CDR2 YFSETQ. Between the trimmed V and J ends, which lost 5 bases and 1 base, there was a span of 9 bases. CDR3 amino acids: CASREVDNYGYTF. The CDR3 DNA follows: TGCGCCAGCAGAGAGGTCGATAACTATGGCTACACCTTC.

Only one count was recorded for this clone. J is TRBJ2-1 and V is TRBV7-3; D unresolved. The CDR3 has 16 amino acids. Trimming stripped 2 bases from V and 0 bases from J, with 11 bases between. Per the germline V gene, CDR1 is SGHTA and CDR2 is FQGTGA. The CDR3 DNA is TGTGCCAGCAGCTTAGAGCCCTCAAGCTCCTACAATGAGCAGTTCTTC. As protein: CASSLEPSSSYNEQFF.

V usage is TRBV18 and J usage is TRBJ1-1, with D perhaps TRBD1 (5 bases). CDR1 is KGHSH and CDR2 is LQKENI in the germline V gene. The CDR3 is 14 residues long. Trimming left V 3 bases short and J 3 bases short, with 11 bases between. In DNA, the CDR3 is TGTGCCAGCTCACCCCAGGGCCAGGACACTGAAGCTTTCTTT. This codes for CASSPQGQDTEAFF.

V usage is TRBV30 and J usage is TRBJ2-7, with D maybe TRBD2 (5 bases). Germline assignment: CDR1 GTSNPN and CDR2 SVGIG (reference sequence). The CDR3 consists of 13 residues. The V end lost 1 base, the J end lost 3 bases, and 10 bases lay between the germline ends. CDR3 DNA: TGTGCCTGGAGTGCCGGGGTGATCTACGAGCAGTACTTC. It is translated as CAWSAGVIYEQYF.

The rearrangement joins TRBV25-1 to TRBJ2-1; D remains unclear. Per germline, CDR1 MGHDK and CDR2 SYGVNS. The CDR3 has 14 residues. Trimming left V 4 bases short and J 0 bases short, with 7 bases between. CDR3 region: CASSGRNSYNEQFF. The CDR3 coding sequence is TGTGCCAGCAGTGGGAGAAACTCCTACAATGAGCAGTTCTTC.

The chain couples TRBV28 to TRBJ2-5, with unresolved D. Trimming shortened V by 5 bases and J by 4 bases, and 11 bases separated the two germline ends. CDR1 is MDHEN and CDR2 is SYDVKM in the germline V gene. The CDR3 length is 13 residues. The CDR3 region is CASSPPSLETQYF. The CDR3 DNA sequence: TGTGCCAGCAGTCCCCCCAGTCTAGAGACCCAGTACTTC.

V and J are TRBV28 and TRBJ2-7, with D possibly TRBD2 on 6 matching bases. V was cut by 5 bases and J by 4 bases, with 24 bases left in between. The germline V gene encodes CDR1 MDHEN and CDR2 SYDVKM. The CDR3 is 17 residues long. The CDR3 sequence is CASSPTGGLATPYEQYF. The CDR3 DNA follows: TGTGCCAGCAGTCCCACTGGGGGGTTGGCCACCCCATACGAGCAGTACTTC. The full variable domain, with the rest looked up from reference TRBV28 and TRBJ2-7, is DVKVTQSSRYLVKRTGEKVFLECVQDMDHENMFWYRQDPGLGLRLIYFSYDVKMKEKGDIPEGYSVSREKKERFSLILESASTNQTSMYLCASSPTGGLATPYEQYFGPGTRLTVT.

J is TRBJ2-7 and V is TRBV7-3; weak D call: TRBD2 (6 bases). The germline gives CDR1 SGHTA, CDR2 FQGTGA. The length of the CDR3 is 15 residues. V lost 0 bases, J lost 4 bases, and 13 bases lay in between. CDR3 amino acids: CASSLTPGDVYEQYF. CDR3 DNA: TGTGCCAGCAGCTTAACGCCGGGAGACGTGTACGAGCAGTACTTC.

The gene calls are TRBV7-2 and TRBJ2-7; D is perhaps TRBD2 (5 bases). This CDR3 region has 15 residues. Trimming pared 2 bases from V and 2 bases from J, leaving 13 bases between. Germline V gene data show CDR1 as SGHTA and CDR2 as FQGNSA. In DNA form, the CDR3 reads TGTGCCAGCAGCTTAAGGTGGGAGAGTCCCTACGAGCAGTACTTC. It specifies CASSLRWESPYEQYF.

The J gene is TRBJ2-7, the V gene TRBV2; 9 positions agree with TRBD2. This CDR3 region has 15 residues. Trimming at V came to 6 bases and at J to 8 bases, leaving 14 bases not matched to a gene. CDR1 SNHLY and CDR2 FYNNEI come from the germline V gene. The CDR3 protein is CASSTSASGITQQYF. In DNA form, the CDR3 reads TGTGCCAGCAGCACCTCGGCTAGCGGGATAACCCAGCAGTACTTC.

This chain links TRBV28 with TRBJ2-1, with a weak D call TRBD1 (6 bases). Trimming shortened V by 5 bases and J by 10 bases, and 15 bases separated the two germline ends. The CDR3 contains 13 residues. Germline lookup yields CDR1 MDHEN and CDR2 SYDVKM. The CDR3 DNA is TGTGCCAGCAGTCCAACGACAGGAAGGGAGCAGTTCTTC. The encoded protein is CASSPTTGREQFF.

This chain joins TRBV29-1 and TRBJ1-1; D perhaps matches TRBD1 (6 bases). The CDR3 covers 13 residues. Germline V gene lookup returns CDR1 SQVTM and CDR2 ANQGSEA. Trimming cost V 5 bases and J 2 bases, with 12 bases left between them. CDR3 in amino acids: CSVQQGYNTEAFF. The CDR3 DNA reads TGCAGCGTTCAACAGGGTTACAACACTGAAGCTTTCTTT.

J is TRBJ2-1 and V is TRBV2; a possible D gene is TRBD2 (5 bases). This CDR3 spans 14 amino acids. V lost 4 bases and J 4 bases, leaving 11 bases between the germline ends. Per germline, CDR1 SNHLY and CDR2 FYNNEI. The DNA for the CDR3 is TGTGCCAGCAGTGTCGTTAGCGTGTACAATGAGCAGTTCTTC. It specifies CASSVVSVYNEQFF.

Comments on this clone: One end of the junction varies from germline; a read error may be responsible. The chain couples TRBV18 to TRBJ2-2; 8 bases match TRBD2. CDR1 is KGHSH, CDR2 LQKENI, per germline. The CDR3 has 15 residues. CDR3 bases: TGTGCCAGCTCACTGGGACTAGGGAACCCCGGGGAGCTGTTTTTT. This sequence encodes CASSLGLGNPGELFF.